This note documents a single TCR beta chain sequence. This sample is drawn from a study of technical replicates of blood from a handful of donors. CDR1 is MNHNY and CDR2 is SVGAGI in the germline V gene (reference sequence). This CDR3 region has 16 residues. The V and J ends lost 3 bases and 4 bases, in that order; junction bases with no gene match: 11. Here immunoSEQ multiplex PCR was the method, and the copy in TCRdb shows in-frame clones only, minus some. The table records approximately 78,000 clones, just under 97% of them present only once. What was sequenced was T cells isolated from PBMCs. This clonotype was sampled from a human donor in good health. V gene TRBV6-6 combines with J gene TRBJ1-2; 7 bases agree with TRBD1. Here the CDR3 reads CASSYDRQGTPYGYTF. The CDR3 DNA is TGTGCCAGCAGTTATGATCGACAGGGAACCCCCTATGGCTACACCTTC.